This T cell receptor (beta chain) was profiled in a study of cytomegalovirus exposure and HLA in healthy donors. Study observations and caveats: Among TCR beta chains, those listed as cytomegalovirus-associated numbered some 160. Being indistinguishable, some V segments were excluded, TRBV6-2 and TRBV6-3 among them. In a later analysis, TCR association rates varied by HLA locus: DRB1 most, HLA-C fewest.

This PCR relied on a set of 60 Vbeta primers and 13 Jbeta primers. Using immunoSEQ multiplex PCR, the repertoire was profiled, and TCRdb retains in-frame clones only, with some absent. The sample gives 280,000 or so clones, roughly 89% of which show up once; roughly 2.3% is in the top ten. The CDR3 runs to 13 residues. The V gene's germline CDR1 is PRHDT and CDR2 FYEKMQ (reference sequence). Trimming removed 5 bases at V and 2 bases at J, with 10 bases between. Regarding this clone: Its antigen is not identified.

This rearrangement joins TRBV13 to TRBJ2-7; no definite D call. Sequenced: PBMCs. The receptor was isolated from a woman aged 18-29 years in good health and CMV-seronegative. The CDR3 region is CASSRNLAYEQYF. The DNA of the CDR3 is TGTGCCAGCAGCCGTAACCTAGCCTACGAGCAGTACTTC.